This T cell receptor beta chain was observed in a study of Siglec-9 on CD8 T cells in melanoma (dated by TCRdb to the late 2010s). In the study overall: Siglec-9 expression on CD8+ T cells and the role of Siglec-9 in regulating T cells in the melanoma tumor microenvironment were investigated in the study.

What the work shows at the level of the full study, not this receptor alone: According to the report, an effector memory CD8+ T-cell subset that seemed to build up inside melanoma tumors was both marked and regulated by Siglec-9.

With regard to this clone: Its antigen is not yet known. No qualities accompany the bases; no much larger clone lies one base away.

The library relied on the immunoSEQ multiplex PCR assay. The source is immuneACCESS, and TCRdb retained only in-frame sequences with V and J called. Part of the clones is not carried over; for the studies checked, unresolved V genes explain less than half of this, and the remainder is unexplained. Recorded for this sample are around 30,000 clones; 75% to 85% of them occurred a single time. The ten largest clones add up to under 6.5% of the sample. Between the V and J ends, shortened by 1 base and 5 bases respectively, the junction contains 6 bases. The CDR3 covers 12 residues, taking in both the cysteine and the phenylalanine. Only CDR3 DNA is held: 36 bases, read in frame from base 1. Sequences SEHNR (CDR1) and FQNEAQ (CDR2) are obtained from the germline V gene (reference sequence).

Recombination linked TRBV7-9 to TRBJ2-7, with the D gene not clear enough to name. This clonotype originated in a human donor in good health. Sequenced sample: Siglec-9- CD8+ T cells sorted from blood. Sample cell subset or site, as interpreted from the label and publication: CD8 T cells lacking Siglec-9. The DNA sequence reads TGTGCCAGCAGCTTAGTAGGGAACGAGCAGTACTTC. Translated, this is CASSLVGNEQYF.